A selection of T cell receptor beta chains follows, all from one sample in a study of T cell changes during pregnancy in multiple sclerosis. Profiling relied on immunoSEQ multiplex PCR, and the TCRdb table lists in-frame clones only, not all of them. Here the sample spans tens of thousands of clones, approximately 88% being singletons. Source: CD8+ T cells from peripheral blood mononuclear cells, taken in the first trimester of pregnancy. The receptor source for this set is a female donor with multiple sclerosis, enrolled in a pregnancy study. The CDR3 runs from the conserved cysteine through the conserved F or W. D genes are given only for firm matches. The size field is filled for only some rows; it gives once, few, many or a size class.

v_gene	len	d_gene	j_gene	abundance	CDR3nt	CDR3aa
TRBV4-3	17	TRBD1	TRBJ1-2	.	TGCGCCAGCAGCCAAGGAACAGGGGGCCTGACCTCCTATGGCTACACCTTC	CASSQGTGGLTSYGYTF
TRBV7-2	16	TRBD2	TRBJ2-7	.	TGTGCCAGCAGCCTCGTGAGCGGGGGGGCCTGGGACGAGCAGTACTTC	CASSLVSGGAWDEQYF
TRBV27	12	.	TRBJ2-3	.	TGTGCCCTCGGTGATAGCACAGATACGCAGTATTTT	CALGDSTDTQYF
TRBV7-6	12	.	TRBJ2-5	.	TGTGCCAGCAGCTTAGACATAGAGACCCAGTACTTC	CASSLDIETQYF
TRBV10-3	14	.	TRBJ2-2	.	TGTGCCATCAGTGAAGGAGGCTGGGCCGGGGAGCTGTTTTTT	CAISEGGWAGELFF
TRBV19	16	TRBD2	TRBJ2-5	.	TGTGCCAGTAGTCCGCGGACTAGCGGGTACCAAGAGACCCAGTACTTC	CASSPRTSGYQETQYF
TRBV6-5	15	.	TRBJ1-4	.	TGTGCCAGCAGTTACCGAGGAGGAGATAATGAAAAACTGTTTTTT	CASSYRGGDNEKLFF
TRBV4-1	16	.	TRBJ1-3	.	TGCGCCAGCAGCCAAGATAAGGGGGTCGGGGGAAACACCATATATTTT	CASSQDKGVGGNTIYF
TRBV4-1	15	.	TRBJ2-1	.	TGCGCCAGCAGCCAAGGGGTAGGGGCCATTAATGAGCAGTTCTTC	CASSQGVGAINEQFF
TRBV11-2	14	.	TRBJ1-1	.	TGTGCCAGCAGCCCCAGGGGCATGAACACTGAAGCTTTCTTT	CASSPRGMNTEAFF
TRBV6-4	14	.	TRBJ2-2	many	TGTGCCAGCAGTGACTCCGGGACTACCGGGGAGCTGTTTTTT	CASSDSGTTGELFF
TRBV2	16	TRBD1	TRBJ2-1	.	TGTGCCAGCCGACTTCCTGACAGGGCGATGGGCAATGAGCAGTTCTTC	CASRLPDRAMGNEQFF
TRBV28	17	.	TRBJ1-2	once	TGTGCCAGCAGTTTAGTGGGACCGCTAGAGGAGGGCGATGGCTACACCTTC	CASSLVGPLEEGDGYTF
TRBV19	12	TRBD1	TRBJ1-4	.	TGTGCCAGTAGAGGGACAGCGGAAAAACTGTTTTTT	CASRGTAEKLFF
TRBV10-3	15	TRBD1	TRBJ2-1	.	TGTGCCATCAGTATTTCCGGGACAGGGAGCAATGAGCAGTTCTTC	CAISISGTGSNEQFF
TRBV9	15	TRBD2	TRBJ2-3	.	TGTGCCAGCAGCACGTGGACTAGCGGGAGAGATACGCAGTATTTT	CASSTWTSGRDTQYF
TRBV28	12	TRBD1	TRBJ2-7	.	TGTGCCAGCAGTCAGGACAGGGACGAGCAGTACTTC	CASSQDRDEQYF
TRBV6-4	13	.	TRBJ2-3	.	TGTGCCAGCAGCCGCCAGGTCACAGATACGCAGTATTTT	CASSRQVTDTQYF
TRBV6-4	14	TRBD1	TRBJ2-1	.	TGTGCCAGCTCTCGGGACAGGGGAGGCGATGAGCAGTTCTTC	CASSRDRGGDEQFF
TRBV5-6	14	.	TRBJ2-7	.	TGTGCCAGCAGCTGGGGCGACGTCGACTACGAGCAGTACTTC	CASSWGDVDYEQYF
TRBV2	11	TRBD1	TRBJ2-7	.	TGTGCCAGGGGGACAGGGAGCGAGCAGTACTTC	CARGTGSEQYF
TRBV19	13	TRBD1	TRBJ2-7	.	TGTGCCAGTCTCGACAGGGAGAACTACGAGCAGTACTTC	CASLDRENYEQYF
TRBV7-6	17	TRBD1	TRBJ2-3	.	TGTGCCAGCAGCTTAGAGGGTGCAGGGGGCGTTTCAGATACGCAGTATTTT	CASSLEGAGGVSDTQYF
TRBV2	16	TRBD2	TRBJ2-7	.	TGTGCCAGCAGTGACGAGACTAGCGTACAAGACTACGAGCAGTACTTC	CASSDETSVQDYEQYF
TRBV6-5	13	.	TRBJ1-3	.	TGTGCCAGCAGTAGTCGACAGCGAAACACCATATATTTT	CASSSRQRNTIYF
TRBV6-4	14	.	TRBJ2-3	.	TGTGCCAGCAGGAACGGGACTGATTCAGATACGCAGTATTTT	CASRNGTDSDTQYF
TRBV27	13	.	TRBJ2-7	.	TGTGCCAGCAGCCGGTCCAGCGACTACGAGCAGTACTTC	CASSRSSDYEQYF
TRBV27	16	.	TRBJ2-4	.	TGTGCCAGCAGCCCGACAGGTGGTATCGCCAAAAACATTCAGTACTTC	CASSPTGGIAKNIQYF
TRBV11-2	13	.	TRBJ2-7	.	TGTGCCAGCAGCTTAGGTCCCAGGGACGAGCAGTACTTC	CASSLGPRDEQYF
TRBV9	14	TRBD1	TRBJ2-7	.	TGTGCCAGCAGCGTAGGACAGGGGGCAGGCGAGCAGTACTTC	CASSVGQGAGEQYF
TRBV5-6	16	TRBD2	TRBJ2-5	.	TGTGCCAGCAGCTCCGTGAGCGGGGGCCTTAGGGAGACCCAGTACTTC	CASSSVSGGLRETQYF
TRBV2	15	.	TRBJ2-3	.	TGTGCCAGCAGTCCTCTAGCTATATCTGGAGATACGCAGTATTTT	CASSPLAISGDTQYF
TRBV28	15	TRBD2	TRBJ2-5	.	TGTGCCAGCAGCCCGATAAGCGGGATCCAGGAGACCCAGTACTTC	CASSPISGIQETQYF
TRBV27	11	.	TRBJ2-1	.	TGTGCCAGCAGTTCTACCACTCAACAGTTCTTC	CASSSTTQQFF
TRBV2	15	.	TRBJ2-1	.	TGTGCCAGCAGTGAAGAGGGGTTCTCCTACAATGAGCAGTTCTTC	CASSEEGFSYNEQFF
TRBV7-2	13	.	TRBJ2-1	.	TGTGCCAGCAGACAGGGCTCCTACAATGAGCAGTTCTTC	CASRQGSYNEQFF
TRBV7-9	16	TRBD2	TRBJ2-7	once	TGTGCCAGCAGCCCCACAGCGGGAGCGGGGGGACCCGAGCAGTACTTC	CASSPTAGAGGPEQYF
TRBV5-1	15	.	TRBJ2-3	.	TGCGCCAGCAGCTTTGTCTCCCCTGGCACAGATACGCAGTATTTT	CASSFVSPGTDTQYF
TRBV4-2	15	.	TRBJ1-2	.	TGTGCCAGCAGCCAAGAAGTGCAGGGAACCTATGGCTACACCTTC	CASSQEVQGTYGYTF
TRBV4-1	17	.	TRBJ1-4	.	TGCGCCAGCAGCCAAGAGGCGTCGGGGGGGCAAGGTGAAAAACTGTTTTTT	CASSQEASGGQGEKLFF